Listed here are 26 T cell receptor beta chains from one sample, sequenced in a study of OX40 agonist ivuxolimab in advanced cancers. The protocol was immunoSEQ multiplex PCR, while the TCRdb copy is restricted to in-frame clones and leaves out a portion. This table holds approximately 71,000 clones, roughly 93% found once. The material sequenced was CD4+ or CD8+ T cells sorted from blood, taken in a trial of the OX40 agonist ivuxolimab. All receptors derive from an adult with an advanced solid tumor such as melanoma, head and neck, liver or kidney cancer.

The chain recombines TRBV6-5 with TRBJ1-1, with D maybe TRBD1 (5 bases). The CDR3 is 15 residues long. Trimming took 0 bases from V and 6 from J, leaving 14 bases between them. The germline gives CDR1 MNHEY, CDR2 SVGAGI. The CDR3 bases are TGTGCCAGCAGTTACTCGATCGGGGGGAGCCCTGAAGCTTTCTTT. Protein product: CASSYSIGGSPEAFF.

V is TRBV2 and J is TRBJ2-1, with 8 nucleotides matching TRBD2. The CDR3 covers 16 residues. V lost 2 bases and J lost 3; bases outside the gene matches: 6. Germline CDR1 and CDR2: SNHLY and FYNNEI. The CDR3 nucleotides read TGTGCCAGCAGTGAATTACGGGGGGGGTTCTACAATGAGCAGTTCTTC. This sequence encodes CASSELRGGFYNEQFF.

The chain joins TRBV4-3 to TRBJ1-3, with a tentative D call TRBD1 (6 bases). The CDR3 loop spans 15 amino acids. V gave up 4 bases and J gave up 0 bases, with 10 bases separating them. From germline, CDR1 is LGHNA and CDR2 YSLEER. The DNA of the CDR3 is TGCGCCAGCAGCCCGGACAGTAGCTCTGGAAACACCATATATTTT. This sequence encodes CASSPDSSSGNTIYF.

The rearrangement joins TRBV5-6 to TRBJ1-5; D is possibly TRBD1 (5 bases). The CDR3 is 15 amino acids. Trimming stripped 3 bases from V and 4 bases from J, with 14 bases between. Per the germline V gene, CDR1 is SGHDT and CDR2 is YYEEEE. CDR3 amino acids: CASSSGHLRNQPQHF. CDR3 bases: TGTGCCAGCAGCTCAGGGCACCTGAGGAATCAGCCCCAGCATTTT.

The chain is built from TRBV4-2 and TRBJ1-2, with D perhaps TRBD1 (6 bases). V shed 0 bases and J shed 8 bases, with 19 bases lying between them. Germline V CDR1 and CDR2: LGHNA, YNFKEQ. This CDR3 is 16 amino acids long. DNA for the CDR3: TGTGCCAGCAGCCAAGATGGCGCTACAGGGTTCGGCGGCTACACCTTC. It is translated as CASSQDGATGFGGYTF.

The chain carries TRBV9 and TRBJ2-3, with 9 bases matching TRBD2. CDR3 size: 15 residues. Unmatched junction bases numbered 6, after V lost 4 bases and J lost 3 bases. Germline V gene sequence: CDR1 SGDLS, CDR2 YYNGEE. For the CDR3, the DNA is TGTGCCAGCAGCTATAGCGGGAGTGGAACAGATACGCAGTATTTT. Its translation: CASSYSGSGTDTQYF.

V is TRBV9 and J is TRBJ2-5, with D perhaps TRBD1 (6 bases). Germline V CDR1 and CDR2: SGDLS, YYNGEE. Trimming removed 0 bases from V and 5 bases from J, with 14 bases in between. The CDR3 consists of 15 residues. The CDR3 DNA reads TGTGCCAGCAGCGTAGCTACTGGGCAGGGGGAGACCCAGTACTTC. As protein: CASSVATGQGETQYF.

The J gene is TRBJ2-2, the V gene TRBV10-3, with 9 bases lining up with TRBD1. CDR3 size: 16 residues. V dropped 10 bases and J dropped 1; count of bases not matched to a gene: 10. CDR1 is ENHRY and CDR2 is SYGVKD in the germline V gene. CDR3 in amino acids: CATAAGQGLNTGELFF. The CDR3 DNA sequence: TGTGCCACCGCGGCCGGACAGGGGCTGAACACCGGGGAGCTGTTTTTT.

The chain employs TRBV9 and TRBJ2-7, with D possibly matching TRBD1 (5 bases). Germline assignment: CDR1 SGDLS and CDR2 YYNGEE. This CDR3 region has 15 residues. Trimming shortened V by 2 bases and J by 1 base, and 13 bases separated the two germline ends. CDR3 amino acids: CASSVGWGPSYEQYF. CDR3 DNA sequence: TGTGCCAGCAGCGTCGGGTGGGGCCCATCCTACGAGCAGTACTTC.

In its sample, this clone was seen a few times. J is TRBJ1-1 and V is TRBV19; D remains ambiguous. The V gene lost 1 base and the J gene lost 0 bases, with 3 bases spanning the gap. This CDR3 has 13 residues. Germline V CDR1 and CDR2: LNHDA, SQIVND (reference sequence). In DNA, the CDR3 is TGTGCCAGTAGTATAGCGATGAACACTGAAGCTTTCTTT. This encodes CASSIAMNTEAFF.

V usage is TRBV7-2 and J usage is TRBJ2-3; D is unresolved. CDR3 length: 15 residues. The germline V gene encodes CDR1 SGHTA and CDR2 FQGNSA. Trimming shortened V by 2 bases and J by 0 bases, and 9 bases separated the two germline ends. The CDR3: CASSLSSSSTDTQYF. CDR3 in DNA: TGTGCCAGCAGCTTAAGCAGCTCTAGCACAGATACGCAGTATTTT.

This chain joins TRBV6-6 and TRBJ1-1; TRBD1 aligns across 8 bases. From germline, CDR1 is MNHNY and CDR2 SVGAGI (reference sequence). Losses at the gene ends were 6 bases for V and 1 base for J; bases not matched to a gene: 7. The CDR3 covers 15 residues. The chain's CDR3 is CASRPTGVTNTEAFF. CDR3 nucleotide sequence: TGTGCCAGCAGGCCGACAGGGGTGACGAACACTGAAGCTTTCTTT.

The CDR3 DNA follows: TGTGCCAGTAGTATGACAGGAGACTACAATCAGCCCCAGCATTTT. This translates into CASSMTGDYNQPQHF. The chain employs TRBV19 and TRBJ1-5; TRBD1 might be the D (6 bases). This CDR3 comprises 15 residues. Trimming shortened V by 3 bases and J by 3 bases, and 12 bases separated the two germline ends. Germline V gene lookup returns CDR1 LNHDA and CDR2 SQIVND (reference sequence).

The rearrangement uses TRBV19 and TRBJ2-2; possibly TRBD2 for D (6 bases). The germline CDR1 and CDR2 sequences are LNHDA and SQIVND (reference sequence). CDR3 length: 14 amino acids. Between the trimmed V and J ends, which lost 6 bases and 6 bases, there was a span of 14 bases. The CDR3 spells CASSPRGGAGELFF. In nucleotides, the CDR3 is TGTGCCAGTAGCCCTCGAGGAGGGGCCGGGGAGCTGTTTTTT.

The genes are TRBV4-3 and TRBJ1-5, with TRBD1 matching 9 bases. The junction had 9 bases not matched to a gene; V was cut back by 0 bases and J by 0 bases. Germline CDR1 LGHNA, CDR2 YSLEER. There are 19 residues in the CDR3. The CDR3 coding sequence is TGCGCCAGCAGCCAAGATTCCGGGACAGGGACCTATAGCAATCAGCCCCAGCATTTT. Translated: CASSQDSGTGTYSNQPQHF.

This chain joins TRBV6-5 and TRBJ2-5, with D possibly being TRBD2 (6 bases). The CDR3 is 13 amino acids. V lost 10 bases, J lost 1 base, and 13 bases lay in between. CDR1 is MNHEY, CDR2 SVGAGI, per germline. The CDR3 here is CATVGGRQETQYF. CDR3 in DNA: TGTGCCACTGTGGGAGGACGCCAAGAGACCCAGTACTTC.

This clone was seen a few times. CDR3 nucleotide sequence: TGTGCCAGCAGCTTCGTCGGAAATTCACCCCTCCACTTT. Its protein is CASSFVGNSPLHF. This rearrangement joins TRBV7-9 to TRBJ1-6; D not resolved. The CDR3 totals 13 residues. Trimming shortened V by 3 bases and J by 7 bases, and 7 bases separated the two germline ends. Germline assignment: CDR1 SEHNR and CDR2 FQNEAQ (reference sequence).

This chain connects TRBV21-1 to TRBJ2-7; the table names TRBD1, a call not compared with the DNA. TRBV21-1 is labeled a pseudogene. The CDR3 contains 15 residues. The CDR3 loop is CASSILGRGRNEQYF. Here the CDR3 DNA reads TGTGCCAGCAGCATTTTAGGCAGGGGGCGGAACGAGCAGTACTTC.

V usage is TRBV6-5 and J usage is TRBJ2-1, with D possibly TRBD2 on 5 matching bases. Germline CDR1 is MNHEY and CDR2 is SVGAGI. The CDR3 contains 13 residues. Trimming shortened V by 2 bases and J by 4 bases, and 6 bases separated the two germline ends. This CDR3 reads CASSYRGYNEQFF. For the CDR3, the DNA is TGTGCCAGCAGTTACCGGGGTTACAATGAGCAGTTCTTC.

This clone was seen a few times. The chain links TRBV7-9 to TRBJ2-7, with D possibly matching TRBD2 (5 bases). CDR1 is SEHNR, CDR2 FQNEAQ, per germline (reference sequence). V was clipped by 0 bases and J by 4 bases, with 13 bases between them. CDR3 length: 15 amino acids. This CDR3 is CASSLAEAGLYEQYF. Written as DNA, the CDR3 is TGTGCCAGCAGCTTAGCGGAGGCAGGCCTATACGAGCAGTACTTC.

This clone has only a few counts. The chain combines TRBV14 with TRBJ2-7; a possible D gene is TRBD2 (5 bases). V was cut by 8 bases and J by 1 base, with 9 bases left in between. There are 12 residues in the CDR3. Germline V gene sequence: CDR1 SGHDN, CDR2 FVKESK. CDR3: CASGETSYEQYF. The CDR3 nucleotides are TGTGCCAGCGGGGAGACTTCCTACGAGCAGTACTTC.

The rearrangement uses TRBV9 and TRBJ2-1, with TRBD2 as a possible D gene (6 bases). The germline V and J ends were trimmed by 4 bases and 14 bases, with 19 bases remaining between them. The CDR3 spans 13 residues. From germline, CDR1 is SGDLS and CDR2 YYNGEE. The CDR3 spells CASSPTNWGDEFF. The CDR3 coding sequence is TGTGCCAGCAGCCCCACAAATTGGGGGGATGAGTTCTTC.

The rearrangement links TRBV6-5 to TRBJ1-5; D uncertain. V was clipped by 5 bases and J by 7 bases, with 15 bases between them. Germline assignment: CDR1 MNHEY and CDR2 SVGAGI. The CDR3 totals 14 residues. CDR3 amino acids: CASSAGRGKQPQHF. The CDR3 region has the DNA TGTGCCAGCAGTGCCGGTAGAGGGAAACAGCCCCAGCATTTT.

CDR3 bases: TGTGCCAGCAGCGTAGATGGGCGGGGGGCCCTTCACAATGAGCAGTTCTTC. Translating it yields CASSVDGRGALHNEQFF. V usage is TRBV9 and J usage is TRBJ2-1, with TRBD2 matching over 8 bases. V was pared by 0 bases and J by 5 bases, with 10 bases of the junction left unmatched. From germline, CDR1 is SGDLS and CDR2 YYNGEE. The CDR3 length is 17 residues.

V and J are TRBV15 and TRBJ1-2, with D perhaps TRBD1 (5 bases). This CDR3 is 19 amino acids long. V was shortened by 0 bases and J by 8 bases, with 28 bases between the two germline ends. Germline assignment: CDR1 LNHNV and CDR2 YYDKDF (reference sequence). The CDR3 here is CATSRDRTLGEGLGGGYTF. In nucleotides, the CDR3 is TGTGCCACCAGCAGAGATCGGACGTTAGGGGAGGGGCTAGGCGGGGGCTACACCTTC. The full variable domain, its missing parts supplied by reference TRBV15 and TRBJ1-2, is DAMVIQNPRYQVTQFGKPVTLSCSQTLNHNVMYWYQQKSSQAPKLLFHYYDKDFNNEADTPDNFQSRRPNTSFCFLDIRSPGLGDTAMYLCATSRDRTLGEGLGGGYTFGSGTRLTVV.

A few counts support this clone. The J gene is TRBJ1-1, the V gene TRBV18; TRBD1 aligns across 10 bases. V shed 3 bases, J shed 7 bases, and the junction held 5 bases outside the gene matches. The CDR3 is made up of 14 amino acids. CDR1 is KGHSH and CDR2 is LQKENI in the germline V gene. The DNA for the CDR3 is TGTGCCAGCTCACCGGACAGGGGGATTCTTGAAGCTTTCTTT. Encoded protein: CASSPDRGILEAFF.